Listed below are T cell receptor beta chains from one sample, sequenced in a study of blood T cell repertoires in COVID-19. Some clones are missing from TCRdb's copy, which holds only in-frame ones; the method was immunoSEQ multiplex PCR. The table shows roughly 250,000 clones, with roughly 89% occurring only once. Sequences were obtained from PBMCs or T cells enriched from blood (not recorded which). The receptor set was obtained from a woman in her 30s with acute COVID-19. Both conserved end residues are part of each CDR3. D genes are given only for firm matches.

j_call: TRBJ1-1
d_call: .
v_call: TRBV7-2
cdr3_aa: CASSLDRGGTEAFF
cdr3_nt: TGTGCCAGCAGCTTAGACCGGGGTGGCACTGAAGCTTTCTTT

j_call: TRBJ2-3
d_call: .
v_call: TRBV4-1
cdr3_aa: CASHGTLDTQYF
cdr3_nt: TGCGCCAGCCACGGGACTCTGGATACGCAGTATTTT

j_call: TRBJ1-1
d_call: .
v_call: TRBV29-1
cdr3_aa: CSVETAPGGRTEAFF
cdr3_nt: TGCAGCGTCGAAACGGCCCCGGGGGGCCGTACTGAAGCTTTCTTT

j_call: TRBJ2-2
d_call: .
v_call: TRBV2
cdr3_aa: CATARGMVTGELFF
cdr3_nt: TGTGCCACCGCCCGGGGAATGGTGACCGGGGAGCTGTTTTTT

j_call: TRBJ2-2
d_call: .
v_call: TRBV2
cdr3_aa: CASSEPHGTGELFF
cdr3_nt: TGTGCCAGCAGTGAACCGCACGGTACCGGGGAGCTGTTTTTT

j_call: TRBJ2-7
d_call: TRBD1
v_call: TRBV7-9
cdr3_aa: CASSRTGKGYEQYF
cdr3_nt: TGTGCCAGCAGCAGGACAGGGAAGGGCTACGAGCAGTACTTC

j_call: TRBJ2-5
d_call: .
v_call: TRBV18
cdr3_aa: CASSPRQGQETQYF
cdr3_nt: TGTGCCAGCTCACCACGCCAGGGCCAAGAGACCCAGTACTTC

j_call: TRBJ2-1
d_call: TRBD2
v_call: TRBV4-1
cdr3_aa: CASSQEGRGVNEQFF
cdr3_nt: TGCGCCAGCAGCCAAGAAGGGCGGGGGGTGAATGAGCAGTTCTTC

j_call: TRBJ2-7
d_call: TRBD2
v_call: TRBV27
cdr3_aa: CASSLTGTNYEQYF
cdr3_nt: TGTGCCAGCAGTTTAACCGGGACTAACTACGAGCAGTACTTC

j_call: TRBJ1-3
d_call: .
v_call: TRBV10-2
cdr3_aa: CASRGDIGNTIYF
cdr3_nt: TGCGCCAGCAGGGGGGACATTGGAAACACCATATATTTT

j_call: TRBJ2-7
d_call: .
v_call: TRBV5-1
cdr3_aa: CASSLNVDSYHYEQYF
cdr3_nt: TGCGCCAGCAGCCTAAACGTAGACAGCTACCACTACGAGCAGTACTTC

j_call: TRBJ1-1
d_call: .
v_call: TRBV9
cdr3_aa: CASSVGANTEAFF
cdr3_nt: TGTGCCAGCAGCGTAGGGGCGAACACTGAAGCTTTCTTT

j_call: TRBJ1-5
d_call: TRBD1
v_call: TRBV27
cdr3_aa: CASRRQGDQPQHF
cdr3_nt: TGTGCCAGCAGACGACAGGGCGATCAGCCCCAGCATTTT

j_call: TRBJ1-4
d_call: .
v_call: TRBV5-4
cdr3_aa: CASSFSNRPGEKLFF
cdr3_nt: TGTGCCAGCAGCTTTTCTAACAGGCCGGGTGAAAAACTGTTTTTT

j_call: TRBJ2-1
d_call: TRBD2
v_call: TRBV9
cdr3_aa: CASSVWASGGNEQFF
cdr3_nt: TGTGCCAGCAGCGTTTGGGCTAGCGGGGGCAATGAGCAGTTCTTC

j_call: TRBJ1-5
d_call: TRBD1
v_call: TRBV19
cdr3_aa: CASSLTGGNQPQHF
cdr3_nt: TGTGCCAGTTCGTTAACAGGGGGCAATCAGCCCCAGCATTTT

j_call: TRBJ2-1
d_call: TRBD1
v_call: TRBV27
cdr3_aa: CASSSGGYYNEQFF
cdr3_nt: TGTGCCAGCAGTTCAGGGGGTTACTACAATGAGCAGTTCTTC

j_call: TRBJ1-2
d_call: .
v_call: TRBV12-3/TRBV12-4
cdr3_aa: CASSFPFPGYTF
cdr3_nt: TGTGCCAGCAGTTTTCCCTTCCCTGGCTACACCTTC

j_call: TRBJ1-5
d_call: TRBD1
v_call: TRBV19
cdr3_aa: CASSIRDRNQPQHF
cdr3_nt: TGTGCCAGTAGTATAAGGGACAGAAACCAGCCCCAGCATTTT

j_call: TRBJ1-4
d_call: .
v_call: TRBV5-4
cdr3_aa: CASSLTTVPEKLFF
cdr3_nt: TGTGCCAGCAGCTTAACCACAGTACCAGAAAAACTGTTTTTT

j_call: TRBJ1-1
d_call: .
v_call: TRBV5-1
cdr3_aa: CAESRAGVNTEAFF
cdr3_nt: TGCGCCGAAAGCAGGGCAGGGGTTAACACTGAAGCTTTCTTT

j_call: TRBJ2-5
d_call: TRBD2
v_call: TRBV19
cdr3_aa: CASSIELAALETQYF
cdr3_nt: TGTGCCAGTAGTATTGAACTAGCGGCTTTAGAGACCCAGTACTTC